Each of the 9 T cell receptor beta chains below was sequenced from the same sample in a study of blood T cell repertoires in COVID-19. TCRdb's copy holds only in-frame clones and misses some; the assay was immunoSEQ multiplex PCR. The table shows some 38,000 clones, with roughly 70% occurring only once. Sequencing was carried out using peripheral blood. These receptor sequences come from a man aged 65 to 79 with COVID-19, enrolled during active disease.

The chain employs TRBV4-2 and TRBJ2-5, with 11 bases aligning to TRBD2. The CDR3 covers 19 residues. V shed 1 base, J shed 4 bases, and the junction held 14 bases outside the gene matches. Germline V CDR1 and CDR2: LGHNA, YNFKEQ. CDR3 DNA: TGTGCCAGCAGCCAAGGGTACGGACTAGCGGGCGGCGCGGGAGAGACCCAGTACTTC. Amino acids: CASSQGYGLAGGAGETQYF.

V and J are TRBV18 and TRBJ2-5, with D possibly matching TRBD2 (7 bases). This CDR3 region has 18 residues. Germline lookup yields CDR1 KGHSH and CDR2 LQKENI. Trimming removed 2 bases from V and 4 bases from J, with 23 bases in between. This chain's CDR3 is CASSPAGADLGSGETQYF. DNA of the CDR3: TGTGCCAGCTCACCAGCGGGGGCAGATCTTGGGAGTGGAGAGACCCAGTACTTC.

The chain recombines TRBV9 with TRBJ2-3; D remains unclear. The CDR3 runs 12 residues. Germline values: CDR1 SGDLS, CDR2 YYNGEE. Trimming cost V 0 bases and J 7 bases, with 6 bases left between them. As DNA, the CDR3 is TGTGCCAGCAGCGTAGGGCTGAATACGCAGTATTTT. It codes for CASSVGLNTQYF.

There are a few counts of this clone. Written as DNA, the CDR3 is TGTGCCAGCAGCTTGCGGACAGGGTACACCTTC. The encoded protein is CASSLRTGYTF. This rearrangement joins TRBV5-6 to TRBJ1-2, with 8 bases lining up with TRBD1. CDR1 is SGHDT, CDR2 YYEEEE, per germline. Trimming took 1 base from V and 11 from J; bases not matched to a gene: 1. The CDR3 consists of 11 residues.

The gene calls are TRBV18 and TRBJ1-5; perhaps TRBD1 as D (5 bases). Germline lookup yields CDR1 KGHSH and CDR2 LQKENI. Trimming stripped 4 bases from V and 0 bases from J, with 25 bases between. The CDR3 loop spans 20 amino acids. Here the CDR3 reads CASSHDGSVSWTLSNQPQHF. The CDR3 coding sequence is TGTGCCAGCTCACACGACGGGTCAGTTTCGTGGACACTTAGCAATCAGCCCCAGCATTTT.

The CDR3 DNA reads TGTGCCAGCAGTAGCCTAGGGCAGGGCCACCTCTATGGCTACACCTTC. It yields the protein CASSSLGQGHLYGYTF. This sequence joins TRBV27 and TRBJ1-2; tentatively, D is TRBD1 (5 bases). V was cut by 5 bases and J by 4 bases, with 20 bases left in between. The CDR3 runs 16 residues. The germline V gene has CDR1 MNHEY and CDR2 SMNVEV (reference sequence).

The chain has TRBV20-1 and TRBJ2-2, with 12 bases identical to TRBD2. This CDR3 has 15 residues. Per the germline V gene, CDR1 is DFQATT and CDR2 is SNEGSKA (reference sequence). V was clipped by 3 bases and J by 7 bases; unmatched bases: 6. The CDR3 spells CSASPTSGSSGELFF. DNA of the CDR3: TGCAGTGCTAGTCCGACTAGCGGGAGTAGCGGGGAGCTGTTTTTT.

The chain recombines TRBV29-1 with TRBJ1-1; no clear D gene. V lost 2 bases and J lost 8, with 15 bases in between. The germline V gene encodes CDR1 SQVTM and CDR2 ANQGSEA. There are 13 residues in the CDR3. CDR3: CSVENGELAEAFF. In nucleotides, the CDR3 is TGCAGCGTTGAAAATGGGGAGTTGGCGGAAGCTTTCTTT.

At least ten counts were recorded for this clone. This chain joins TRBV28 and TRBJ1-6, with D maybe TRBD1 (5 bases). The V gene's germline CDR1 is MDHEN and CDR2 SYDVKM. The CDR3 totals 15 residues. V was cut by 2 bases and J by 7 bases, with 12 bases left in between. CDR3 sequence: CASSLNQGRNSPLHF. CDR3 DNA: TGTGCCAGCAGTTTAAATCAGGGCCGGAATTCACCCCTCCACTTT. Complete variable domain (other parts from reference TRBV28 and TRBJ1-6): DVKVTQSSRYLVKRTGEKVFLECVQDMDHENMFWYRQDPGLGLRLIYFSYDVKMKEKGDIPEGYSVSREKKERFSLILESASTNQTSMYLCASSLNQGRNSPLHFGNGTRLTVT.